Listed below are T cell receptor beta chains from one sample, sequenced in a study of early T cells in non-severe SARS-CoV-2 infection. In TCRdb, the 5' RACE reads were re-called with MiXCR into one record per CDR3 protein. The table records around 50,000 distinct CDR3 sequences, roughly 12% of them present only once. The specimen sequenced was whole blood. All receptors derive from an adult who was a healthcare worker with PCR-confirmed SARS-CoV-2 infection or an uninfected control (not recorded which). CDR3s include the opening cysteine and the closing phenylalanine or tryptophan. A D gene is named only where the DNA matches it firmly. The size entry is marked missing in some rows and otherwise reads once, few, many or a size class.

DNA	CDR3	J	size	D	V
TGTGCCAGTAGTCCCGGGGGCACAAACAATGAGCAGTTCTTC	CASSPGGTNNEQFF	TRBJ2-1	-	-	TRBV19
TGTGCCACCAGCGCCATGCCGGGAGGGAAGCAGTACTTC	CATSAMPGGKQYF	TRBJ2-7	many	TRBD2	TRBV15
TGTGCCACCAGTGGGACAGGGGGGTCTAATGAGCAGTTCTTC	CATSGTGGSNEQFF	TRBJ2-1	many	TRBD1	TRBV24-1
TGCGCCAGCAGCCAAGATCCCGGGGGGAGGGAGCAGTACTTC	CASSQDPGGREQYF	TRBJ2-7	many	TRBD2	TRBV4-1
TGCAGCGTTGAAGGGACTAGAGGGGCCAATGAGCAGTTCTTC	CSVEGTRGANEQFF	TRBJ2-1	many	TRBD2	TRBV29-1
TGCGCCAGCAGCTTGGGCCGGGGGAGTCTGAGAGATACGCAGTATTTT	CASSLGRGSLRDTQYF	TRBJ2-3	many	-	TRBV5-1
TGTGCCAGCAGCACCGAGCTAGCGGGGGGGGCCCAGTACTTC	CASSTELAGGAQYF	TRBJ2-5	-	TRBD2	TRBV7-2
TGTGCCAGCGGGGACTACTCCTACGAGCAGTACTTC	CASGDYSYEQYF	TRBJ2-7	many	TRBD2	TRBV12-3/TRBV12-4
TGTGCCACTTTGTCATGGAACACCGGGGAGCTGTTTTTT	CATLSWNTGELFF	TRBJ2-2	-	-	TRBV28
TGTGCCAGCAGCTTGGGCAGGGGCGATTCACCCCTCCACTTT	CASSLGRGDSPLHF	TRBJ1-6	many	-	TRBV5-8
TGTGCCACCTCCATAGCGGGAGCCTACAATGAGCAGTTCTTC	CATSIAGAYNEQFF	TRBJ2-1	few	TRBD2	TRBV6-5
TGTGCCAGCAGCTCGCAGGGGGCCCAGCCCCAGCATTTT	CASSSQGAQPQHF	TRBJ1-5	many	TRBD1	TRBV7-9
TGCAGTGCTAGACCAAGTGAAGTTTTCTTT	CSARPSEVFF	TRBJ1-1	many	-	TRBV20-1
TGTGCCTGGAGTGTAGGTGGGCTCTACAATGAGCAGTTCTTC	CAWSVGGLYNEQFF	TRBJ2-1	many	-	TRBV30
TGTGCCAGCAGCTCAGGGACAGGTAGAGAATCACCCCTCCACTTT	CASSSGTGRESPLHF	TRBJ1-6	-	TRBD1	TRBV9
TGTGCCAGCAGTGTATCAGGGGGCGAATTCTACGAGCAGTACTTC	CASSVSGGEFYEQYF	TRBJ2-7	few	TRBD1	TRBV2
TGTGCCAGCAGCCAAGAAGTTACTAGCGCGAAAAACATTCAGTACTTC	CASSQEVTSAKNIQYF	TRBJ2-4	-	TRBD2	TRBV3-1
TGTGCCAGCAGCTTATTGCCAGCGGGGGGCTTGAATACGCAGTATTTT	CASSLLPAGGLNTQYF	TRBJ2-3	many	TRBD2	TRBV7-9
TGTGCCAGCAGTATATCAGGGGCGTACTATGGCTACACCTTC	CASSISGAYYGYTF	TRBJ1-2	many	-	TRBV7-8
TGTGCCAGCAGTTTCCAGGGGTTCAATTCACCCCTCCACTTT	CASSFQGFNSPLHF	TRBJ1-6	-	-	TRBV12-3/TRBV12-4
TGCAGTGCTAGGCGCACAGCCAAAAACATTCAGTACTTC	CSARRTAKNIQYF	TRBJ2-4	-	-	TRBV20-1
TGTGCCACCTGGGTTATTAGTGGGCCGGATACGCAGTATTTT	CATWVISGPDTQYF	TRBJ2-3	-	-	TRBV3-1
TGTGCCAGCAGTGAATTGGGTCCAAGCACTGAAGCTTTCTTT	CASSELGPSTEAFF	TRBJ1-1	-	-	TRBV2
TGTGCCAGCTCGCTCCTCTCGGGTGGAGTCGCCGATGAAAAACTGTTTTTT	CASSLLSGGVADEKLFF	TRBJ1-4	many	-	TRBV18
TGTGCCAGCAGCTTAGCCGGGCCGGGCGGGCGTAACGAAAAACTGTTTTTT	CASSLAGPGGRNEKLFF	TRBJ1-4	few	-	TRBV7-8
TGCGCCAGCAGTCAATGGAGTGAGAATTCACCCCTCCACTTT	CASSQWSENSPLHF	TRBJ1-6	few	-	TRBV23-1
TGTGCCAGCAGTTTATTTGGCGGGGGCGATACCTACGAGCAGTACTTC	CASSLFGGGDTYEQYF	TRBJ2-7	-	-	TRBV28
TGTGCCACTACCCATGGAAATGAGCAGTTCTTC	CATTHGNEQFF	TRBJ2-1	many	-	TRBV6-5
TGTGCCAGCAGCCTCACCTACCCGAACACTGAAGCTTTCTTT	CASSLTYPNTEAFF	TRBJ1-1	few	-	TRBV7-2
TGTGCCAGCACTATGCTGGCTAGCTGGCAGACCCAGTACTTC	CASTMLASWQTQYF	TRBJ2-5	many	-	TRBV12-3/TRBV12-4
TGTGCCAGCGGAGGGGGGGGAGCTGAAGCTTTCTTT	CASGGGGAEAFF	TRBJ1-1	-	-	TRBV12-3/TRBV12-4
TGTGCAAGTCGCTTAGTGATGGCGGGAGACGGGGCCGGGGAGCTGTTTTTT	CASRLVMAGDGAGELFF	TRBJ2-2	many	-	TRBV12-2
TGTGCCAGCATCCGTACTCAGGGAGCAGATACGCAGTATTTT	CASIRTQGADTQYF	TRBJ2-3	many	-	TRBV6-1
TGTGCCAGCAGCCACCTCGAATCGTATACGCAGTATTTT	CASSHLESYTQYF	TRBJ2-3	-	-	TRBV3-1
TGTGCCAGCAGGCCCACAGGGGCCGGGCCGAGAGTGAACACTGAAGCTTTCTTT	CASRPTGAGPRVNTEAFF	TRBJ1-1	many	TRBD1	TRBV7-9
TGTGCCTCCCGAGGGGCTAGCGGCTCGACAGATACGCAGTATTTT	CASRGASGSTDTQYF	TRBJ2-3	-	TRBD2	TRBV10-3
TGCAGCGTCACAAACAGGGGCTATGGCTACACCTTC	CSVTNRGYGYTF	TRBJ1-2	few	TRBD1	TRBV29-1
TGCGCCAGCAGTGAGGTCGGGGGGGCACGTGCAGATACGCAGTATTTT	CASSEVGGARADTQYF	TRBJ2-3	few	TRBD2	TRBV10-2
TGTGCCAGCAGCCGAGGGACGGATGCCTACGAGCAGTACTTC	CASSRGTDAYEQYF	TRBJ2-7	-	-	TRBV4-2
TGTGCCACCAGGAGGGTGGGACTAGCCGGCGAGCAGTTCTTC	CATRRVGLAGEQFF	TRBJ2-1	many	TRBD2	TRBV19